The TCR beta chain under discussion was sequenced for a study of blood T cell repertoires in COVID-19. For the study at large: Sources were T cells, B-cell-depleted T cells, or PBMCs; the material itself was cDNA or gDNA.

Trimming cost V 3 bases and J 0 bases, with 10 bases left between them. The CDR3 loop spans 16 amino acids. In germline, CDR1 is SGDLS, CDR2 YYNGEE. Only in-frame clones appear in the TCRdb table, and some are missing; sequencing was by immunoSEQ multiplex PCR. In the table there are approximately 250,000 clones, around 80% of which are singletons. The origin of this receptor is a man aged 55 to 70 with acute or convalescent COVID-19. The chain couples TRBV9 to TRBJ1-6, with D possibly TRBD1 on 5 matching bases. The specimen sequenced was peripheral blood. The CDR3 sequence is CASSAAGYSYNSPLHF. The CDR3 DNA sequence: TGTGCCAGCAGCGCCGCAGGGTACTCCTATAATTCACCCCTCCACTTT.